The next 17 T cell receptor beta chains were all read from a single sample in a study of beta chain features in type 1 diabetes. As every portion of the isolated RNA was reverse transcribed, the sequencing read expressed TCRB transcripts. Clones were sequenced by immunoSEQ multiplex PCR, and TCRdb holds only the in-frame ones, with some missing. Counted here are some 150,000 clones, more than 9% occurring once; the ten biggest clones make up roughly 1.4%. Sequenced material: naive CD4+ T cells from blood. The receptors shown here come from a young man in good health.

The chain carries TRBV5-1 and TRBJ2-3; tentative D call: TRBD2 (7 bases). Trimming cost V 4 bases and J 0 bases, with 15 bases left between them. CDR1 is SGHRS, CDR2 YFSETQ, per germline. CDR3 length: 16 residues. CDR3 DNA sequence: TGCGCCAGCAGCGGGGGGGCCGGACCTAGCACAGATACGCAGTATTTT. Its translation: CASSGGAGPSTDTQYF.

This clone was observed a few times. This chain uses TRBV5-8 with TRBJ2-2, with a tentative D call TRBD2 (5 bases). This CDR3 is 15 amino acids long. Germline-derived CDR1 and CDR2 are SGHTS and YDEGEE. V lost 7 bases and J lost 5, with 18 bases in between. As DNA, the CDR3 is TGTGCCAGCCCCAAGCAGGACTGGTGGACCGGGGAGCTGTTTTTT. Translating gives CASPKQDWWTGELFF.

This clone was counted only a few times. The gene calls are TRBV30 and TRBJ2-1; 11 nucleotides align to TRBD2. Germline V gene lookup returns CDR1 GTSNPN and CDR2 SVGIG (reference sequence). J was trimmed by 8 bases and V by 3 bases; bases with no gene match: 9. The length of the CDR3 is 15 residues. The CDR3 bases are TGTGCCTGGAGACTCATAGCGGGGGGGCGCTATGAGCAGTTCTTC. It specifies CAWRLIAGGRYEQFF.

J is TRBJ2-5 and V is TRBV4-3; no definite D call. Trimming cost V 1 base and J 2 bases, with 11 bases left between them. Germline V CDR1 and CDR2: LGHNA, YSLEER. CDR3 size: 15 residues. This chain's CDR3 is CASSQVQRWQETQYF. The CDR3 DNA reads TGCGCCAGCAGCCAAGTCCAGCGTTGGCAAGAGACCCAGTACTTC.

This clone came up a few times. The genes are TRBV7-9 and TRBJ1-4, with TRBD1 as a possible D gene (5 bases). Looked up from germline, CDR1 is SEHNR and CDR2 is FQNEAQ (reference sequence). The CDR3 is made up of 14 amino acids. The V end lost 6 bases, the J end lost 3 bases, and 11 bases lay between the germline ends. The CDR3 here is CASRTLGANEKLFF. The CDR3 DNA follows: TGTGCCAGCAGGACTCTAGGGGCTAATGAAAAACTGTTTTTT.

This clone was detected many times. This chain uses TRBV29-1 with TRBJ1-2; a weak D match, TRBD1 (5 bases). The CDR3 is 13 amino acids. V gave up 7 bases and J gave up 5 bases, with 17 bases separating them. Germline V gene sequence: CDR1 SQVTM, CDR2 ANQGSEA. CDR3 sequence: CSAGQDIWYGYTF. The CDR3 nucleotides read TGCAGCGCTGGTCAGGACATCTGGTATGGCTACACCTTC.

The chain joins TRBV7-6 to TRBJ2-2; D uncertain. The germline V gene has CDR1 SGHVS and CDR2 FNYEAQ. The V gene lost 6 bases and the J gene lost 5 bases, with 4 bases spanning the gap. This CDR3 region has 11 residues. Here the CDR3 DNA reads TGTGCCAGCAGATCTACCGGGGAGCTGTTTTTT. It encodes CASRSTGELFF.

The V and J genes are TRBV19 and TRBJ2-1, with D unclear. Germline V gene sequence: CDR1 LNHDA, CDR2 SQIVND (reference sequence). Trimming pared 3 bases from V and 0 bases from J, leaving 9 bases between. This CDR3 has 15 residues. The CDR3: CASSMGQFSYNEQFF. CDR3 bases: TGTGCCAGTAGTATGGGCCAGTTCTCCTACAATGAGCAGTTCTTC. Combining the CDR3 with reference TRBV19 and TRBJ2-1 gives the whole variable domain DGGITQSPKYLFRKEGQNVTLSCEQNLNHDAMYWYRQDPGQGLRLIYYSQIVNDFQKGDIAEGYSVSREKKESFPLTVTSAQKNPTAFYLCASSMGQFSYNEQFFGPGTRLTVL.

This clone was counted at least ten times. At one of its ends the junction is not consistent with the germline gene, which may arise from a read error. The chain has TRBV5-1 and TRBJ1-2; D gene uncertain. The germline V gene has CDR1 SGHRS and CDR2 YFSETQ. This CDR3 is built from 9 residues. CDR3 loop: CASSLVYPF. CDR3 sequence (DNA): TGCGCCAGCAGCTTGGTATATCCCTTC.

This clone has only a few counts. The chain joins TRBV6-1 to TRBJ1-2, with D perhaps TRBD1 (5 bases). The CDR3 totals 15 residues. Germline V lookup: CDR1 MNHNS, CDR2 SASEGT. The ends were cut back, 5 bases at V and 3 bases at J, with 16 bases in the middle. The CDR3 loop is CASSWGLPSDYGYTF. In nucleotides, the CDR3 is TGTGCCAGCAGTTGGGGCCTACCCTCGGACTATGGCTACACCTTC.

V and J are TRBV28 and TRBJ1-2, with 7 nucleotides matching TRBD1. Germline V gives CDR1 MDHEN, CDR2 SYDVKM. There are 14 residues in the CDR3. Trimming took 6 bases from V and 2 from J; bases not matched to a gene: 6. The CDR3 here is CASRETTGNYGYTF. The CDR3 DNA sequence: TGTGCCAGCAGAGAAACGACAGGGAACTATGGCTACACCTTC.

The chain recombines TRBV12-5 with TRBJ2-1; the match to TRBD1 covers 9 bases. CDR3 length equals 14 residues. Trimming removed 1 base from V and 6 bases from J; junction bases left unmatched: 1. CDR1 is LGHNT, CDR2 FRNRAP, per germline. The CDR3 loop reads CASGLATGGNEQFF. CDR3 DNA: TGTGCTAGTGGTTTGGCGACAGGGGGCAATGAGCAGTTCTTC.

Only a few counts were recorded for this clone. This rearrangement joins TRBV25-1 to TRBJ2-1; 8 bases agree with TRBD1. The CDR3 is made up of 14 amino acids. V trimming: 4 bases; J trimming: 2 bases; junction bases outside the gene matches: 1. In germline, CDR1 is MGHDK, CDR2 SYGVNS. DNA for the CDR3: TGTGCCAGCAGTGGACAGGGGCCCTACAATGAGCAGTTCTTC. Translating gives CASSGQGPYNEQFF.

This sequence joins TRBV7-3 and TRBJ1-6; 9 bases agree with TRBD1. The CDR3 spans 14 residues. Germline CDR1 SGHTA, CDR2 FQGTGA. With V trimmed by 5 bases and J by 11 bases, 7 bases remained unmatched. CDR3 bases: TGTGCCAGCAGCCCAGGACAGGGGATGACACCCCTCCACTTT. Protein: CASSPGQGMTPLHF.

This clone was seen only a few times. The rearrangement uses TRBV5-1 and TRBJ2-3, with 9 bases lining up with TRBD2. The CDR3 extends over 14 amino acids. Germline V gives CDR1 SGHRS, CDR2 YFSETQ. Losses at the gene ends were 5 bases for V and 3 bases for J; bases not matched to a gene: 4. The CDR3 coding sequence is TGCGCCAGCAGAGTAGCGGGGGCTACAGATACGCAGTATTTT. It yields the protein CASRVAGATDTQYF.

This clone was seen more than once but under ten times. The V gene is TRBV10-3, the J gene TRBJ2-2; 8 bases are a match to TRBD1. V gave up 3 bases and J gave up 0 bases; unmatched junction bases: 3. The CDR3 spans 16 residues. Germline V gene data show CDR1 as ENHRY and CDR2 as SYGVKD. The CDR3 nucleotides read TGTGCCATCAGTGATGGGGGACAGGCGAACACCGGGGAGCTGTTTTTT. It codes for CAISDGGQANTGELFF.

The V call is TRBV30, the J call TRBJ1-3, with 7 bases aligning to TRBD1. This CDR3 is built from 15 residues. Germline V lookup: CDR1 GTSNPN, CDR2 SVGIG (reference sequence). Losses at the gene ends were 4 bases for V and 2 bases for J; bases not matched to a gene: 8. CDR3 DNA: TGTGCCTGGACCCGACAGGGTGAGACTGGAAACACCATATATTTT. Amino acid sequence: CAWTRQGETGNTIYF.